This TCR beta chain stems from a study of blood T cell repertoires in COVID-19. This clone was recorded a few times. Repertoires were generated with immunoSEQ multiplex PCR, while TCRdb's copy carries only in-frame clones and drops some. Found here are about 150,000 clones, 84% of them singletons; the top ten hold around 14%. Trimming pared 0 bases from V and 6 bases from J, leaving 14 bases between. The germline gives CDR1 LGHDT, CDR2 YNNKEL (reference sequence). There are 15 residues in the CDR3. The specimen was peripheral blood. The chain uses TRBV3-1 (or the pseudogene TRBV3-2) and TRBJ1-2, with a weak D call TRBD1 (6 bases). The source is a man aged 18 to 29 with active or convalescent COVID-19. CDR3: CASSQEIQGRHGYTF. The CDR3 nucleotides are TGTGCCAGCAGCCAAGAAATACAGGGCCGGCATGGCTACACCTTC.